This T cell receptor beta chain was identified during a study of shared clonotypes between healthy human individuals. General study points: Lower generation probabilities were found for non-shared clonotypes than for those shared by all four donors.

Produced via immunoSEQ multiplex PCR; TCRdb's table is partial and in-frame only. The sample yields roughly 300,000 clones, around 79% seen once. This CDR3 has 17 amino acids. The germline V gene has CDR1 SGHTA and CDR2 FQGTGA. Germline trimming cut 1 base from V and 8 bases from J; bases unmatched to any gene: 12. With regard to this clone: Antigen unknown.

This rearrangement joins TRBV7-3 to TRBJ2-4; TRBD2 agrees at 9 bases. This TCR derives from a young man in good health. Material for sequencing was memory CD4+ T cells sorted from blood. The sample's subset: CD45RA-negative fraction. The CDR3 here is CASSLSGRAGGLDIQYF. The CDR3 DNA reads TGTGCCAGCAGCTTAAGTGGTAGGGCGGGAGGGTTGGACATTCAGTACTTC.